This T cell receptor beta chain emerged from a study of CD8+ T cells in alopecia areata (dated by TCRdb to the late 2010s). Study-level background: Treated patients were enrolled in an open-label pilot trial of oral tofacitinib, 5 to 10 mg twice daily, for moderate-to-severe alopecia areata. Patients stayed on tofacitinib for 6 to 18 months and then had 6 months of follow-up off drug so that delayed response and recurrence could be assessed. For the treated patients, the SALT score, which quantifies what percentage of scalp surface area is affected, served as the measure of disease severity. High-throughput TCRbeta sequencing was used to examine T cell clonal expansion in alopecia areata in both the C3H/HeJ mouse model and human patients. Scalp tissue and sorted CD4+ and CD8+ peripheral blood T cells from patchy and totalis/universalis alopecia areata patients and from healthy controls were covered by human TCRbeta sequencing. Tofacitinib-treated patients had biopsies at baseline and at 4 and 24 weeks of treatment, with a later scalp biopsy in several patients. Clonality in the scalp was compared among normal scalp (n=4), patchy alopecia areata scalp (n=8), and alopecia totalis/universalis scalp (n=8). RNA came from the PAXgene miRNA kit for fixed scalp, the miRNeasy kit for PBMCs, and the RNeasy kit for mouse skin. TCRbeta CDR3 regions were amplified by immunoSEQ multiplex PCR with 35 Vbeta forward and 13 Jbeta reverse primers. What the authors observed across the whole study: Unlike mouse skin, which is dominated by gammadelta T cells, normal human skin has resident alphabeta T cells that are also sequenced, and this complicates analysis of the scalp TCR repertoire. With tofacitinib, both scalp clonality and the number of expanded CD8+ clones among the top 100 scalp clones went down significantly. The treated cohort was small, with a single nonresponder, so links between baseline CD8+ expansion and response need larger studies. During tofacitinib treatment, many expanded lesional clones remained in scalp and blood, and this persistence may partly explain relapse after treatment is stopped. Shared TCR sequences between patients were less evident than in mice, which may be partly attributable to HLA diversity in the patient population. Lesional scalp, especially in alopecia totalis/universalis, showed higher clonality and more expanded CD8+ clones than normal scalp, suggesting antigenic drive.

Clipping removes 2 bases from V and 4 bases from J, with 3 as the unmatched junction base count. CDR1 and CDR2, looked up from the germline V gene (reference sequence), are MNHNY and SVGAGI. The cysteine opens and the phenylalanine closes a CDR3 of 15 amino acids. Only CDR3 DNA is held: 45 bases, read in frame from base 1. Library preparation used the immunoSEQ multiplex PCR assay. RNA was extracted from all samples and reverse transcribed into cDNA as template for TCR sequencing. First-strand cDNA was synthesized with SuperScript III using a 2:1 mix of oligo-dT and random hexamers. A synthetic immune receptor repertoire was used to gauge amplification bias, and whatever bias remained was removed computationally. In the authors' own workflow: Raw reads were preprocessed to remove errors, and CDR3 was defined according to IMGT conventions as the region from the conserved cysteine to phenylalanine. Clonality was computed as 1 minus the Shannon entropy, with the entropy normalized by log2 of the number of productive unique TCRs. Scalp TCRbeta sequences were cross-referenced with sorted blood CD4 and CD8 repertoires so that the CD4 or CD8 identity of scalp clones could be inferred. The immuneACCESS repertoire file appears here via TCRdb, limited to in-frame rearrangements. These files lack a portion of the clones; in checked studies, under half of the deficit traces to unresolved V genes, and the cause of the others is not known. From that table come the V and J calls and clone size; the DNA was used to work out D and trimming. This sample gives 200,000 or so clones in total; over 40% of them show up just once. About 2.6% of the sample is in the top ten clones.

This specimen's treatment or condition label, per the study, means: oral pan-JAK inhibitor, 5-10 mg twice daily. Lesional scalp punch biopsies and peripheral blood were collected from alopecia areata patients. After PBMCs were isolated by density centrifugation and stained for CD3, CD4 and CD8, a FACSAria was used to sort CD4+ and CD8+ T cells. This clone was counted only a few times. There is no known antigen for this receptor. No base quality values were provided; no much bigger clone lies one nucleotide off. This clonotype originated in a human donor with alopecia areata. Sequenced here: CD4+ T cells sorted from blood, sampled at approximately week 37, from a patient treated with tofacitinib. The chain joins TRBV6-6 to TRBJ2-3, with TRBD2 identical over 10 junction bases. The DNA sequence is as follows: TGTGCCAGCAGTTACCCGGGACTAGCGTCAGATACGCAGTATTTT. This codes for CASSYPGLASDTQYF.